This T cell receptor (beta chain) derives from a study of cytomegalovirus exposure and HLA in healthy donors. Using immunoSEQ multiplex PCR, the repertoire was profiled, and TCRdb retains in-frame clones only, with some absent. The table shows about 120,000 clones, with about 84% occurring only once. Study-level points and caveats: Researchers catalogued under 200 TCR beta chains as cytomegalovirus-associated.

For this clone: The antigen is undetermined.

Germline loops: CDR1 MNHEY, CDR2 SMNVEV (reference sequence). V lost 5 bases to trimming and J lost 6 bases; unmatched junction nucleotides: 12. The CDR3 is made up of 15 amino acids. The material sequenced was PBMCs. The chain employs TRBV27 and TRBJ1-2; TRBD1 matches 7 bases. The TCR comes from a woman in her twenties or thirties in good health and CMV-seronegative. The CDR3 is CASSPRTGPQDGYTF. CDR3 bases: TGTGCCAGCAGTCCTCGGACAGGCCCCCAGGATGGCTACACCTTC.